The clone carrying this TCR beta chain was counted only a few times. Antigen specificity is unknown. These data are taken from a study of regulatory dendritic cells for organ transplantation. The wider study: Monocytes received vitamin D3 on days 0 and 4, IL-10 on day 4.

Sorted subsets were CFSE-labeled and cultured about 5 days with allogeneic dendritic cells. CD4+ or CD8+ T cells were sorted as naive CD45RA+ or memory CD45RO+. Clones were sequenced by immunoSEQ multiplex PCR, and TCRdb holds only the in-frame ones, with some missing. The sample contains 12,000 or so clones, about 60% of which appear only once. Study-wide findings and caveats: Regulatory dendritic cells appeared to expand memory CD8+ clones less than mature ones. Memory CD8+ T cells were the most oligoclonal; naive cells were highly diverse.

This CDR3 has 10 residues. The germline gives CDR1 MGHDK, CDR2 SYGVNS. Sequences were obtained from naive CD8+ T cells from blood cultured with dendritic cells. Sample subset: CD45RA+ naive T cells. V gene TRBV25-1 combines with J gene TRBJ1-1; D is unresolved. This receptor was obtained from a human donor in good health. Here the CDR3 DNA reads TGTGTCACGCTCAGCGCGGAAGCTTTCTTT. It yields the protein CVTLSAEAFF.